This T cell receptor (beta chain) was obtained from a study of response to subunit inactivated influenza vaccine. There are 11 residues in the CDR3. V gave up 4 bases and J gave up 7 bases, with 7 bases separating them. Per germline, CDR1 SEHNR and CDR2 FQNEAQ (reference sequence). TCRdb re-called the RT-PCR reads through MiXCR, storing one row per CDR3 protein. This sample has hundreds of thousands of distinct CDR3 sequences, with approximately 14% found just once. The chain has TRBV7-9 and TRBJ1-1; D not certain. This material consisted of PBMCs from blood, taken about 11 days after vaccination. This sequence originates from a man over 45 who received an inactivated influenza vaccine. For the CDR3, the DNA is TGTGCCAGCAGCTCGTCAGGTGAAGCTTTCTTT. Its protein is CASSSSGEAFF.